Listed here are 9 T cell receptor beta chains from one sample, sequenced in a study of T cell responses to AZD1222 COVID-19 vaccine. Clones were read by immunoSEQ multiplex PCR, and TCRdb kept only the in-frame ones, dropping some. The table records about 140,000 clones, approximately 93% of them present only once. The material was peripheral blood, obtained 28 days after the second AZD1222 dose. Source of these receptors: an adult who received the AZD1222 COVID-19 vaccine.

The chain recombines TRBV3-1 (or the pseudogene TRBV3-2) with TRBJ2-2; 15 nucleotides match TRBD2. CDR3 length: 17 residues. Germline assignment: CDR1 LGHDT and CDR2 YNNKEL (reference sequence). The V segment lost 4 bases and the J segment 4 bases; nucleotides outside the gene matches: 4. CDR3 loop: CASSPGLAGGLTGELFF. Written as DNA, the CDR3 is TGTGCCAGCAGCCCGGGACTAGCGGGAGGCCTCACCGGGGAGCTGTTTTTT.

The chain joins TRBV28 to TRBJ1-6; 9 bases are a match to TRBD1. J lost 7 bases, V lost 3 bases, and 4 bases had no gene match. This CDR3 comprises 15 residues. CDR1 and CDR2 from the germline V gene are MDHEN and SYDVKM. The CDR3 sequence is CASSFGDRDNSPLHF. The CDR3 DNA reads TGTGCCAGCAGTTTCGGGGACAGGGACAATTCACCCCTCCACTTT.

A single count supports this clone. The chain employs TRBV4-1 and TRBJ2-1; TRBD2 matches 12 bases. Trimming cost V 3 bases and J 7 bases; bases outside gene matches: 7. CDR1 and CDR2 (germline): MGHRA, YSYEKL. The CDR3 has 16 residues. The DNA of the CDR3 is TGCGCCAGCAGCCACCGAACTAGCGGGGGGTTTAATGAGCAGTTCTTC. This translates into CASSHRTSGGFNEQFF.

DNA for the CDR3: TGTGCCAGCAGCTTAAGTGGCAGGGTGGGAGAGCAGTACTTC. Encoded protein: CASSLSGRVGEQYF. The V gene is TRBV7-9, the J gene TRBJ2-7; D is perhaps TRBD1 (5 bases). V was cut by 2 bases and J by 7 bases, with 15 bases left in between. Germline loops: CDR1 SEHNR, CDR2 FQNEAQ (reference sequence). This CDR3 spans 14 amino acids.

In this sample, this clone turned up once. This sequence joins TRBV18 and TRBJ2-3; 14 nucleotides line up with TRBD2. Losses at the gene ends were 3 bases for V and 3 bases for J; bases not matched to a gene: 11. The CDR3 has 19 amino acids. Germline V CDR1 and CDR2: KGHSH, LQKENI. This chain's CDR3 is CASSPTSGGAGGRTDTQYF. The CDR3 DNA follows: TGTGCCAGCTCACCGACTAGCGGGGGGGCCGGTGGAAGGACAGATACGCAGTATTTT.

This chain uses TRBV5-4 with TRBJ1-3; TRBD1 is a possible D gene (6 bases). CDR3 size: 14 residues. V gave up 4 bases and J gave up 2 bases, with 10 bases separating them. Germline V CDR1 and CDR2: SGHNT, YYREEE (reference sequence). Here the CDR3 DNA reads TGTGCCAGCAGCCCAACAGGGACTGGAAACACCATATATTTT. Translating it yields CASSPTGTGNTIYF.

The sample holds one count of this clone. The V and J genes are TRBV7-6 and TRBJ1-2; 8 bases are shared with TRBD1. The germline V gene encodes CDR1 SGHVS and CDR2 FNYEAQ. This CDR3 is built from 15 residues. The ends lost 5 bases at V and 10 bases at J; junction bases unmatched: 15. CDR3 in DNA: TGTGCCAGCAGCCTATCGACAGGGGCGGGGGTTGACTACACCTTC. This translates into CASSLSTGAGVDYTF.

The gene calls are TRBV3-1 (or the pseudogene TRBV3-2) and TRBJ1-5, with a tentative D call TRBD1 (6 bases). The germline gives CDR1 LGHDT, CDR2 YNNKEL (reference sequence). CDR3 length equals 15 residues. Trimming pared 3 bases from V and 4 bases from J, leaving 13 bases between. CDR3 loop: CASSQWGGQNQPQHF. Here the CDR3 DNA reads TGTGCCAGCAGCCAGTGGGGGGGGCAAAATCAGCCCCAGCATTTT.

The rearrangement joins TRBV27 to TRBJ2-7, with 7 bases matching TRBD2. Germline loops: CDR1 MNHEY, CDR2 SMNVEV (reference sequence). The CDR3 sequence is 15 residues long. The J segment lost 0 bases and the V segment lost 6 bases, leaving 8 bases of the junction unmatched. CDR3 residues: CASSLALAVSYEQYF. CDR3 nucleotides: TGTGCCAGCAGCCTTGCGCTAGCGGTCTCCTACGAGCAGTACTTC.